This TCR beta chain originates from a study of cytomegalovirus exposure and HLA in healthy donors. Study-level results: Per published reports, the classifier diagnosed cytomegalovirus status with high specificity and sensitivity.

PCR employed 60 Vbeta and 13 Jbeta primers. Clones were sequenced by immunoSEQ multiplex PCR, and TCRdb holds only the in-frame ones, with some missing. The repertoire consists of approximately 79,000 clones, with around 79% occurring once and the leading ten covering roughly a fifth. CDR1 SGHTA and CDR2 FQGNSA come from the germline V gene. The V end was cut by 2 bases, the J end by 1 base, with 9 bases between. This CDR3 contains 15 residues. Worth noting for this clone: Its specificity is unknown.

This chain uses TRBV7-2 with TRBJ1-5; no clear D gene. The sequence came from a woman aged 40 to 50 in good health and CMV-seropositive. Source material: PBMCs. The CDR3 here is CASSLTAGSNQPQHF. The DNA of the CDR3 is TGTGCCAGCAGCTTAACGGCAGGAAGCAATCAGCCCCAGCATTTT.